This T cell receptor beta chain was sequenced in a study of cytomegalovirus exposure and HLA in healthy donors. The PCR had 60 Vbeta and 13 Jbeta primers. Profiled with immunoSEQ multiplex PCR; TCRdb holds only in-frame clones, not every one. This table holds 120,000 or so clones. Overall study findings and caveats: The Asian-associated ancestry cluster reportedly had fewer N-insertions than the roughly 700-donor mean in a later analysis.

Notes on this clone: The antigen is undetermined.

J gave up 5 bases and V 6 bases, and 6 bases lay outside the gene matches. There are 13 residues in the CDR3. The germline V gene encodes CDR1 ENHRY and CDR2 SYGVKD. V and J are TRBV10-3 and TRBJ1-1, with 7 bases matching TRBD1. Sequenced: PBMCs. This sequence originates from a man aged 18 to 30 in good health and CMV-seronegative. CDR3 loop: CAISYRGRTEAFF. The CDR3 region has the DNA TGTGCCATCAGCTACAGGGGTCGGACTGAAGCTTTCTTT.